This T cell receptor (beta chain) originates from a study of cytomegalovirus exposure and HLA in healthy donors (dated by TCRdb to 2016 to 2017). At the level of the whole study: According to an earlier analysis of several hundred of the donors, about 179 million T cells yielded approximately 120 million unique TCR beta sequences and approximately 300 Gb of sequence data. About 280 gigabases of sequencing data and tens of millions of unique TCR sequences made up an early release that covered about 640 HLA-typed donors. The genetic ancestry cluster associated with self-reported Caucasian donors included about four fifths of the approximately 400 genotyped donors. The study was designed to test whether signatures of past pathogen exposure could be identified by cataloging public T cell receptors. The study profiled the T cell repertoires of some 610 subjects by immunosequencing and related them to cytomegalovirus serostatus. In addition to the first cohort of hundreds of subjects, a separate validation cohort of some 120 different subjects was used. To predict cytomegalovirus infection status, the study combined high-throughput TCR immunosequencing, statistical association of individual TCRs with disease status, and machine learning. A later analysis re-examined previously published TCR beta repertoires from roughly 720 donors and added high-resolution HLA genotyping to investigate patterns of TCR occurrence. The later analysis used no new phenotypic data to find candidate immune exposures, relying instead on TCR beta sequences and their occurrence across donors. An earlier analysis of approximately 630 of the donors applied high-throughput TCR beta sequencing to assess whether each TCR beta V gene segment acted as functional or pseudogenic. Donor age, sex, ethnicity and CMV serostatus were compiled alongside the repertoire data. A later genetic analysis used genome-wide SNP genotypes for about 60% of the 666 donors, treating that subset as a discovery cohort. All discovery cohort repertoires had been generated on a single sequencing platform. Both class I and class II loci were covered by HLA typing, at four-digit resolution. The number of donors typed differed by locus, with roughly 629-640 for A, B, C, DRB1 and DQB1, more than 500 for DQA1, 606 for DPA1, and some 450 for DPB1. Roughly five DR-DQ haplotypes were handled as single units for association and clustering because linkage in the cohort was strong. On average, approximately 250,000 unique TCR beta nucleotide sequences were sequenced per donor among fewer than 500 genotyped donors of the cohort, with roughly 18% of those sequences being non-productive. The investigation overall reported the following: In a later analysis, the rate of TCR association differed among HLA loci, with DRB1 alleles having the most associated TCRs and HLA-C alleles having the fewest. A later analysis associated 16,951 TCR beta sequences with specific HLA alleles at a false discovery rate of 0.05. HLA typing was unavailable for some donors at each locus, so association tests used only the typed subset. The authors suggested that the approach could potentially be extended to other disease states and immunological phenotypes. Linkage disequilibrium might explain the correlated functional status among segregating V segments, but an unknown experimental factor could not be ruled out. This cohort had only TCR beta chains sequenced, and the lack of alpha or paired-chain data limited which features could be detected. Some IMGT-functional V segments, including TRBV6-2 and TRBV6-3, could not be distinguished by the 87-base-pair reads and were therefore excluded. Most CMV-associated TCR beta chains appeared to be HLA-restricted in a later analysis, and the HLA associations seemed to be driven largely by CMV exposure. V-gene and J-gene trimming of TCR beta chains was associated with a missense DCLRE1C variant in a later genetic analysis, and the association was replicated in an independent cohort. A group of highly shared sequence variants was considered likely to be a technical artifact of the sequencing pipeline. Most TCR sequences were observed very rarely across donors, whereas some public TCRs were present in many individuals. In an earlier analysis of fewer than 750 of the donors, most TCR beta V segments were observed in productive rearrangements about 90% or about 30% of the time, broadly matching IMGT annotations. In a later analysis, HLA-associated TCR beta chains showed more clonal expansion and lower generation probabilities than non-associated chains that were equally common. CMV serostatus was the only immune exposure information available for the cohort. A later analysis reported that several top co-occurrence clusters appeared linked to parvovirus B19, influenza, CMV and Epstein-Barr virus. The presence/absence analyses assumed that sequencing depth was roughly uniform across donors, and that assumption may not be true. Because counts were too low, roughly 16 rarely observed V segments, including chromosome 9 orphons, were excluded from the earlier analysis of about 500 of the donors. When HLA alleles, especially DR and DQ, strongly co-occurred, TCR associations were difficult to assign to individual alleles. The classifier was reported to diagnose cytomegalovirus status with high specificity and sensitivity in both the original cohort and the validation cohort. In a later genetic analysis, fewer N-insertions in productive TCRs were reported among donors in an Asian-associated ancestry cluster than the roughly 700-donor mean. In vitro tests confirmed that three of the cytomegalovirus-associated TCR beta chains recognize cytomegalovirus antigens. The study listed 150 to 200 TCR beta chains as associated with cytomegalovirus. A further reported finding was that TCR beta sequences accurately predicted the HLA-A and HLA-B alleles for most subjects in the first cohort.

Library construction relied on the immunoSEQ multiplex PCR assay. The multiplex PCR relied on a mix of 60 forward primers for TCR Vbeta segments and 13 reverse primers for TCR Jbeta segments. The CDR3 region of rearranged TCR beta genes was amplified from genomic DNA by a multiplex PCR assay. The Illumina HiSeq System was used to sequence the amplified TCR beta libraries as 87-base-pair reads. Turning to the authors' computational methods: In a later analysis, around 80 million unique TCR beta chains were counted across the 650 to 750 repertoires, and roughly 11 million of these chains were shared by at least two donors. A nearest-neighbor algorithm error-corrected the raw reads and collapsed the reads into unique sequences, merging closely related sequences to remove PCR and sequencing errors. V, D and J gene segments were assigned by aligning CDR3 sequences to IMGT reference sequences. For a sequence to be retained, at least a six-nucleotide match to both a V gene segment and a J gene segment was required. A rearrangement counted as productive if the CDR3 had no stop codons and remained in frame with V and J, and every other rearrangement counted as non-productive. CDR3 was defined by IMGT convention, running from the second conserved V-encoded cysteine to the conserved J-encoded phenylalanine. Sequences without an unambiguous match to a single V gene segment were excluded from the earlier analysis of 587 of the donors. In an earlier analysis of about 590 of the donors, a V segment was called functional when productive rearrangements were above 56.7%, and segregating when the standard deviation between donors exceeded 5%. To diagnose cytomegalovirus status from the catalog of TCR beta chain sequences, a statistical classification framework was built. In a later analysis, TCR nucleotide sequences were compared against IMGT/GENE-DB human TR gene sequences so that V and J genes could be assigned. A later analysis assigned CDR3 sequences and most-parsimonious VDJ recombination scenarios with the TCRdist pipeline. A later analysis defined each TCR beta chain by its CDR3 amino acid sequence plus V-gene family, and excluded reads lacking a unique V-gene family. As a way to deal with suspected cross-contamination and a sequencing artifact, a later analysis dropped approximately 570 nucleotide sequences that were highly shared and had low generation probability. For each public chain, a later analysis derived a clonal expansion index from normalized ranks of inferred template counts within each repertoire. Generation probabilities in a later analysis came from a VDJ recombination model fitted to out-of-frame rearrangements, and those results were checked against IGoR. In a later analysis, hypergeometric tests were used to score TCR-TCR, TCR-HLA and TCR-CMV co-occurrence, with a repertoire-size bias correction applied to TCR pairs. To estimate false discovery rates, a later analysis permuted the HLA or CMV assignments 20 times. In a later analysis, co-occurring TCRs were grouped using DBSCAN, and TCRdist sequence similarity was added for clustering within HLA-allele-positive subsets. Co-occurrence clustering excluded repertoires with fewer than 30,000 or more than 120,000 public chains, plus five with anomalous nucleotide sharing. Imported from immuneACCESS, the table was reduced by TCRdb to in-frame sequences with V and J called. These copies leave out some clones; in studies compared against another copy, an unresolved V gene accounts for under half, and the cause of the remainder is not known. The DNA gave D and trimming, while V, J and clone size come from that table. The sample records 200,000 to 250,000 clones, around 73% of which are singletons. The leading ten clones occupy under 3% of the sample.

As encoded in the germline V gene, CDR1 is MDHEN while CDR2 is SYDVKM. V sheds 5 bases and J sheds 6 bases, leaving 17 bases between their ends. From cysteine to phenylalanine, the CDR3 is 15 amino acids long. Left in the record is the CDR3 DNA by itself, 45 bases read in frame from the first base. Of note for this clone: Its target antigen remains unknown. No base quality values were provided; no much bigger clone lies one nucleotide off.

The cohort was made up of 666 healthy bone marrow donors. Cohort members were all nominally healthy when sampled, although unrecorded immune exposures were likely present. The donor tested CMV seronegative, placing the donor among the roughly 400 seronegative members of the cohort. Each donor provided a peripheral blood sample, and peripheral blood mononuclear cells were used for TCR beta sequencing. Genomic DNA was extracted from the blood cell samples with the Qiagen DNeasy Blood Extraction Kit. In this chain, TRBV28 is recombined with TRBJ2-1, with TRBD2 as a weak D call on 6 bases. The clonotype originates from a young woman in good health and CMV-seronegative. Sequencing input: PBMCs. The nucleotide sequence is TGTGCCAGCAGTCTGCTAGCGAAGCGGAGCAATGAGCAGTTCTTC. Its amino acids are CASSLLAKRSNEQFF.